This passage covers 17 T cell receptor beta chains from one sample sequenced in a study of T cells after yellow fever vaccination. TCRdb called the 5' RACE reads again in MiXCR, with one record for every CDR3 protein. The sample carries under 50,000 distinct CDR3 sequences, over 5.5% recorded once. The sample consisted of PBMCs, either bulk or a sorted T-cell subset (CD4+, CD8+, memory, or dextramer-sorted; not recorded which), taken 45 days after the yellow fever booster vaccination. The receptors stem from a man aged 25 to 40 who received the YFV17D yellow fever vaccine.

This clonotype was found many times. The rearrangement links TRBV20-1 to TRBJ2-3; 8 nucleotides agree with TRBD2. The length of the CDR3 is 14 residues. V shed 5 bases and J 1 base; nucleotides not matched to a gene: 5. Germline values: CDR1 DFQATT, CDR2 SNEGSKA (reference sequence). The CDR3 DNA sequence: TGCAGTGCTGTAGCGGGACGGGGCACAGATACGCAGTATTTT. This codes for CSAVAGRGTDTQYF.

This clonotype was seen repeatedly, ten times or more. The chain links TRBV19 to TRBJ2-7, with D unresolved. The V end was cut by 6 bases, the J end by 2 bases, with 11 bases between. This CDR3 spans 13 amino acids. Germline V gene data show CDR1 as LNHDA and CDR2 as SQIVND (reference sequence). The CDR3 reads CASRKDEAYEQYF. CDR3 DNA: TGTGCCAGTAGGAAGGATGAGGCCTACGAGCAGTACTTC.

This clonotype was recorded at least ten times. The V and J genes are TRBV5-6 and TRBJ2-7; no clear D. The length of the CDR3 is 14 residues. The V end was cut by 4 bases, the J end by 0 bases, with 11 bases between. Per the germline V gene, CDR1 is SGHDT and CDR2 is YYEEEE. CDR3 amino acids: CASSRTWSSYEQYF. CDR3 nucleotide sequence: TGTGCCAGCAGCCGGACGTGGAGCTCCTACGAGCAGTACTTC.

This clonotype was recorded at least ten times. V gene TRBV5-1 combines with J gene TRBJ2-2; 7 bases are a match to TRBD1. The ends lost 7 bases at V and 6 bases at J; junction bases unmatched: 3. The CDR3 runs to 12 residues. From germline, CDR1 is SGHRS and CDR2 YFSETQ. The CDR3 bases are TGCGCCAGCCAGACAGGGTCCGGGGAGCTGTTTTTT. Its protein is CASQTGSGELFF.

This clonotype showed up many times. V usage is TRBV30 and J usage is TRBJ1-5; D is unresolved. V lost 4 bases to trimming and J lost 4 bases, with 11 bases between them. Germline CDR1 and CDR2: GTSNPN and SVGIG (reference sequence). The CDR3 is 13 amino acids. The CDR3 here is CAWTKDANQPQHF. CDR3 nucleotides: TGTGCCTGGACCAAGGATGCTAATCAGCCCCAGCATTTT. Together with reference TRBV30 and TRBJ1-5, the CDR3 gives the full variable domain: SQTIHQWPATLVQPVGSPLSLECTVEGTSNPNLYWYRQAAGRGLQLLFYSVGIGQISSEVPQNLSASRPQDRQFILSSKKLLLSDSGFYLCAWTKDANQPQHFGDGTRLSIL.

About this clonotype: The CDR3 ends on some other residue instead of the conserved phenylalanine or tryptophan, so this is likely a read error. Here the CDR3 DNA reads TGTGCCAGCAGCCAAGGGTCGGAGCAGTACCTC. Its translation is CASSQGSEQYL. The chain carries TRBV3-1 and TRBJ2-7; D unresolved. Trimming took 1 base from V and 7 from J, leaving 5 bases between them. Germline V gene sequence: CDR1 LGHDT, CDR2 YNNKEL (reference sequence). The CDR3 totals 11 residues.

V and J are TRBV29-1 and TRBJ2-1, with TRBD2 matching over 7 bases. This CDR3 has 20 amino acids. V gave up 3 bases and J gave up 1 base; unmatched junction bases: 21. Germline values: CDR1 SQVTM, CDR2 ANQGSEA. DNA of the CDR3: TGCAGCGTTGATAAGTGGGGAAAAACTCTAGCGGAAAAGTCCTACAATGAGCAGTTCTTC. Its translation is CSVDKWGKTLAEKSYNEQFF.

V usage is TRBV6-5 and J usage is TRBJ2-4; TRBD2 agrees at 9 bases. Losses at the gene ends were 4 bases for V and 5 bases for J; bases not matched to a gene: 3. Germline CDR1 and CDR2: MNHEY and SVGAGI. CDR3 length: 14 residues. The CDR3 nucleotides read TGTGCCAGCAGTTTTCGACTAGCGGAAAACATTCAGTACTTC. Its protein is CASSFRLAENIQYF.

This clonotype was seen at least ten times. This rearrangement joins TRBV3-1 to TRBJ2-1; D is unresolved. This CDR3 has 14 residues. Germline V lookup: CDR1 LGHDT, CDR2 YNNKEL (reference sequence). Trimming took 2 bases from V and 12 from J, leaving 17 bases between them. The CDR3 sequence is CASSQILANSGQFF. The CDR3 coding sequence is TGTGCCAGCAGCCAAATTTTGGCTAACTCTGGGCAGTTCTTC.

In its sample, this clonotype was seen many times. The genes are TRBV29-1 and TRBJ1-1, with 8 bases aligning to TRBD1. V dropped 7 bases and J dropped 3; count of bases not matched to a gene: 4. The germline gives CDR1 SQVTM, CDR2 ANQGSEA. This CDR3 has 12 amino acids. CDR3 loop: CSGTTGDTEAFF. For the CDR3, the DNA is TGCAGCGGTACGACAGGGGACACTGAAGCTTTCTTT.

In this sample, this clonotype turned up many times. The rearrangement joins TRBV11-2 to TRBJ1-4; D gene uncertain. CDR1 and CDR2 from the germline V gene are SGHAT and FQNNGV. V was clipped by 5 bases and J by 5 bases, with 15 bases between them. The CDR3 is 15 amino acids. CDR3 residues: CASSPGEVGNEKLFF. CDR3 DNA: TGTGCCAGCAGCCCCGGAGAGGTCGGGAATGAAAAACTGTTTTTT.

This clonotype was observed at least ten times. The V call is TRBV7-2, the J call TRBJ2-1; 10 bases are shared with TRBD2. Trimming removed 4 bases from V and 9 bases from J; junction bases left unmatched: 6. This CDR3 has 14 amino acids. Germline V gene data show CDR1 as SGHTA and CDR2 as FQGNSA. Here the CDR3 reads CASSSAGGGAEQFF. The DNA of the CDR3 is TGTGCCAGCAGCTCAGCGGGAGGGGGGGCTGAGCAGTTCTTC.

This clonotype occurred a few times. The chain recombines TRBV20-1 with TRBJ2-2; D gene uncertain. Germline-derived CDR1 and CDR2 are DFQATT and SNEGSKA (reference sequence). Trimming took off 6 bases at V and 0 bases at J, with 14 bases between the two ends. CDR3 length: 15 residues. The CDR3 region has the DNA TGCAGTGCCCCCGAGTCGCGGACGAACACCGGGGAGCTGTTTTTT. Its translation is CSAPESRTNTGELFF.

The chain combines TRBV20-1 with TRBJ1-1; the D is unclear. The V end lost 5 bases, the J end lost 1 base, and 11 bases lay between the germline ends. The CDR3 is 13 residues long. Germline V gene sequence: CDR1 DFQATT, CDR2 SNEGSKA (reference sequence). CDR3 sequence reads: CSAPPPGNTEAFF. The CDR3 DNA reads TGCAGTGCTCCACCTCCAGGGAACACTGAAGCTTTCTTT.

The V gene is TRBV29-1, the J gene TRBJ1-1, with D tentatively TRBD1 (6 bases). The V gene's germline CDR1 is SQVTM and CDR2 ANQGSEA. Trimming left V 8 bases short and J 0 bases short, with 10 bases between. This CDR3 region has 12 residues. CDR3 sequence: CSTDSMNTEAFF. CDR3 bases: TGCAGCACGGACAGTATGAACACTGAAGCTTTCTTT. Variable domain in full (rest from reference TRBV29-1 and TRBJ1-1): SAVISQKPSRDICQRGTSLTIQCQVDSQVTMMFWYRQQPGQSLTLIATANQGSEATYESGFVIDKFPISRPNLTFSTLTVSNMSPEDSSIYLCSTDSMNTEAFFGQGTRLTVV.

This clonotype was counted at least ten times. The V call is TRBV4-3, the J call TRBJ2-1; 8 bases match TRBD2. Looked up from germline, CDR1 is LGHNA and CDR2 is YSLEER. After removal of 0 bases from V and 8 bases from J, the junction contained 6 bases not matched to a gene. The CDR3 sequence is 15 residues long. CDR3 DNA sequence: TGCGCCAGCAGCCAAGATAGCGGGATACTCTATGAGCAGTTCTTC. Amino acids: CASSQDSGILYEQFF.

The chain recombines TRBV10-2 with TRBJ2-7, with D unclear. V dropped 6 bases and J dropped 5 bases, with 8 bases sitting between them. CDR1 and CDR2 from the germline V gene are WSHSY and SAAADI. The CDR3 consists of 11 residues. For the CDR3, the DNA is TGCGCCAGCAGGGCCCGTAACGAGCAGTACTTC. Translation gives CASRARNEQYF.